One sample yielded the 19 T cell receptor beta chains listed below, sequenced in a study of PD-L1 blockade in urothelial cancer. Clones were sequenced by immunoSEQ multiplex PCR, and TCRdb holds only the in-frame ones, with some missing. The repertoire consists of under 30,000 clones, with roughly nine tenths occurring once and the leading ten covering approximately 2.8%. The starting material was PBMCs, obtained around atezolizumab (anti-PD-L1) treatment. Source of these receptors: a middle-aged man with urothelial cancer.

The genes are TRBV29-1 and TRBJ2-3, with TRBD1 matching 10 bases. J was trimmed by 2 bases and V by 7 bases; bases with no gene match: 6. CDR1 and CDR2 (germline): SQVTM, ANQGSEA. The CDR3 sequence is 14 residues long. CDR3 loop: CSAMTGGFTDTQYF. In DNA, the CDR3 is TGCAGCGCAATGACAGGGGGCTTCACAGATACGCAGTATTTT.

The chain has TRBV6-5 and TRBJ1-2, with 7 nucleotides matching TRBD1. Germline-derived CDR1 and CDR2 are MNHEY and SVGAGI. CDR3 size: 14 residues. Losses at the gene ends were 6 bases for V and 4 bases for J; bases not matched to a gene: 8. The CDR3 is CASSPRGLGYGYTF. CDR3 nucleotide sequence: TGTGCCAGCAGCCCGAGGGGGCTCGGCTATGGCTACACCTTC.

Concerning this clone: At one boundary the junction diverges from the germline segment, which might be a read error. The chain is built from TRBV7-9 and TRBJ2-7, with D possibly being TRBD1 (5 bases). This CDR3 comprises 11 residues. CDR1 SEHNR and CDR2 FQNEAQ come from the germline V gene (reference sequence). The DNA for the CDR3 is TGTGCCAGCAGCTTAGGACAGACAAGCGACTTC. Amino acid sequence: CASSLGQTSDF.

The gene calls are TRBV11-3 and TRBJ2-2; D perhaps matches TRBD1 (5 bases). The germline V gene has CDR1 SGHNT and CDR2 YENEEA. The CDR3 loop spans 16 amino acids. V was shortened by 5 bases and J by 6 bases, with 19 bases between the two germline ends. CDR3 region: CASSPSGLPPAGELFF. The CDR3 nucleotides are TGTGCCAGCAGCCCATCAGGGCTACCCCCCGCCGGGGAGCTGTTTTTT.

V is TRBV7-9 and J is TRBJ1-2; 7 bases align to TRBD1. The junction had 13 bases not matched to a gene; V was cut back by 5 bases and J by 4 bases. CDR3 length: 16 residues. The germline CDR1 and CDR2 sequences are SEHNR and FQNEAQ (reference sequence). CDR3 sequence: CASSDSPRGLGYGYTF. In DNA, the CDR3 is TGTGCCAGCAGCGATTCACCAAGGGGGCTTGGCTATGGCTACACCTTC.

The rearrangement joins TRBV6-1 to TRBJ2-1, with 10 bases that match TRBD1. With V trimmed by 8 bases and J by 6 bases, 10 bases remained unmatched. CDR1 is MNHNS and CDR2 is SASEGT in the germline V gene. The CDR3 loop spans 15 amino acids. The CDR3 bases are TGTGCCAGCCGAGGCCCCGGGACAGGGGTCAATGAGCAGTTCTTC. It yields the protein CASRGPGTGVNEQFF.

This sequence joins TRBV4-1 and TRBJ1-5, with D possibly matching TRBD1 (6 bases). The CDR3 length is 15 residues. Trimming removed 3 bases at V and 2 bases at J, with 11 bases between. Germline V lookup: CDR1 MGHRA, CDR2 YSYEKL. The CDR3: CASSQETGGNQPQHF. Written as DNA, the CDR3 is TGCGCCAGCAGCCAGGAGACAGGTGGCAATCAGCCCCAGCATTTT.

The rearrangement uses TRBV5-1 and TRBJ2-5; possible D gene TRBD1, 6 bases. Germline CDR1 SGHRS, CDR2 YFSETQ. This CDR3 has 16 amino acids. The V gene lost 0 bases and the J gene lost 4 bases, with 16 bases spanning the gap. CDR3 DNA: TGCGCCAGCAGCTTGGGGTACAGGACAGATGGAGAGACCCAGTACTTC. It is translated as CASSLGYRTDGETQYF.

This sequence joins TRBV5-6 and TRBJ2-3; 7 nucleotides align to TRBD1. Germline V gives CDR1 SGHDT, CDR2 YYEEEE. After removal of 4 bases from V and 2 bases from J, the junction contained 10 bases not matched to a gene. This CDR3 contains 16 residues. The CDR3 nucleotides are TGTGCCAGCAGCCGACTGGTACAGGGGACCACAGATACGCAGTATTTT. This gives the protein CASSRLVQGTTDTQYF.

The chain carries TRBV5-1 and TRBJ2-3; 9 bases match TRBD2. Germline trimming cut 4 bases from V and 3 bases from J; bases unmatched to any gene: 6. CDR3 length equals 15 residues. Germline loops: CDR1 SGHRS, CDR2 YFSETQ. The CDR3 protein is CASSRLADTTDTQYF. The CDR3 DNA sequence: TGCGCCAGCAGCCGACTAGCGGATACTACAGATACGCAGTATTTT.

V usage is TRBV11-3 and J usage is TRBJ2-6; TRBD1 aligns across 9 bases. In germline, CDR1 is SGHNT, CDR2 YENEEA. This CDR3 contains 17 residues. The V gene end was trimmed by 5 bases and the J gene end by 0 bases; junction bases not matched to a gene: 5. CDR3 loop: CASSPGTGTSGANVLTF. The CDR3 DNA follows: TGTGCCAGCAGCCCGGGGACAGGGACCTCTGGGGCCAACGTCCTGACTTTC.

V gene TRBV7-9 combines with J gene TRBJ2-7; no clear D. Germline CDR1 SEHNR, CDR2 FQNEAQ (reference sequence). The CDR3 covers 12 residues. V dropped 7 bases and J dropped 5 bases, with 12 bases sitting between them. CDR3 protein: CASTTGKNEQYF. The CDR3 DNA reads TGTGCCAGCACCACGGGTAAGAACGAGCAGTACTTC.

This clone was seen only once. This chain joins TRBV27 and TRBJ1-5, with D tentatively TRBD1 (5 bases). The CDR3 consists of 17 residues. Germline CDR1 reads MNHEY; CDR2 reads SMNVEV (reference sequence). Trimming stripped 5 bases from V and 0 bases from J, with 17 bases between. CDR3 sequence (DNA): TGTGCCAGCAGTCCCCGGGGGGAGGGGATTAGCAATCAGCCCCAGCATTTT. This gives the protein CASSPRGEGISNQPQHF.

The chain links TRBV30 to TRBJ2-7; 11 bases line up with TRBD1. The trim removed 6 bases at V and 3 bases at J, leaving 1 base unmatched. Looked up from germline, CDR1 is GTSNPN and CDR2 is SVGIG (reference sequence). The CDR3 sequence is 12 residues long. CDR3 sequence reads: CACGTGGYEQYF. CDR3 DNA sequence: TGTGCCTGCGGGACAGGGGGCTACGAGCAGTACTTC.

The gene calls are TRBV19 and TRBJ2-1; 9 bases line up with TRBD1. The CDR3 is 14 residues long. CDR1 and CDR2 from the germline V gene are LNHDA and SQIVND (reference sequence). Germline trimming cut 8 bases from V and 7 bases from J; bases unmatched to any gene: 9. CDR3 nucleotide sequence: TGTGCCAGTGGGATACAGGGGGCGCAAAATGAGCAGTTCTTC. Translated: CASGIQGAQNEQFF.

Only a few counts were recorded for this clone. CDR3 sequence reads: CASKPGSREGNTIYF. The CDR3 nucleotides read TGTGCCAGCAAACCAGGCTCCCGAGAGGGAAACACCATATATTTT. V is TRBV6-1 and J is TRBJ1-3; D not resolved. Between the trimmed V and J ends, which lost 7 bases and 4 bases, there was a span of 17 bases. The CDR3 extends over 15 amino acids. Per germline, CDR1 MNHNS and CDR2 SASEGT.

The chain employs TRBV7-8 and TRBJ2-3; tentatively, D is TRBD1 (6 bases). The CDR3 loop spans 15 amino acids. The V end lost 3 bases, the J end lost 3 bases, and 13 bases lay between the germline ends. CDR1 is SGHVS, CDR2 FQNEAQ, per germline. The CDR3 sequence is CASSFQGFATDTQYF. DNA for the CDR3: TGTGCCAGCAGCTTTCAGGGGTTTGCGACAGATACGCAGTATTTT.

The V call is TRBV27, the J call TRBJ2-7; TRBD1 matches 7 bases. Germline V lookup: CDR1 MNHEY, CDR2 SMNVEV (reference sequence). J lost 3 bases, V lost 10 bases, and 9 bases had no gene match. There are 13 residues in the CDR3. CDR3 DNA: TGTGCCACACAAACAGGGGACGGCTACGAGCAGTACTTC. The encoded protein is CATQTGDGYEQYF.

The chain couples TRBV27 to TRBJ1-1; perhaps TRBD1 as D (6 bases). V was cut by 6 bases and J by 6 bases, with 17 bases left in between. This CDR3 contains 14 residues. Germline CDR1 reads MNHEY; CDR2 reads SMNVEV (reference sequence). CDR3 in amino acids: CASSIQGGKAEAFF. The CDR3 nucleotides are TGTGCCAGCAGCATACAAGGGGGTAAGGCTGAAGCTTTCTTT.